The 21 T cell receptor beta chains given below trace back to one sample, sequenced in a study of T cells in Graves' hyperthyroidism and ophthalmopathy. RNA transcripts provided the source from which TCR beta CDR3 regions were amplified. The primer set for the first-round RT-PCR of the TCR CDR3 was HTBI. TCRdb analysed the multiplex PCR reads with MiXCR anew, one entry per CDR3 protein. The sample shows around 340,000 distinct CDR3 sequences, 18% of them seen only once. The specimen sequenced was blood. These receptors were collected from a woman between 45 and 60 years old with Graves' hyperthyroidism.

Many counts were recorded for this clonotype. This chain uses TRBV12-3 or TRBV12-4 with TRBJ1-2, with 10 positions matching TRBD1. V was clipped by 6 bases and J by 4 bases; unmatched bases: 8. There are 15 residues in the CDR3. DNA for the CDR3: TGTGCCAGCAGACTCCGGACAGGGGGGGCCTATGGCTACACCTTC. It is translated as CASRLRTGGAYGYTF.

This clonotype showed up just once. The chain recombines TRBV5-1 with TRBJ2-7; a weak D match, TRBD1 (6 bases). The CDR3 covers 14 residues. Trimming pared 4 bases from V and 2 bases from J, leaving 13 bases between. CDR1 SGHRS and CDR2 YFSETQ come from the germline V gene. The CDR3 sequence: CASSTLTGPYEQYF. The CDR3 nucleotides are TGCGCCAGCAGCACCCTGACAGGACCCTACGAGCAGTACTTC.

This clonotype was counted a few times. The V gene is TRBV5-1, the J gene TRBJ2-3; no reliable D call. Per germline, CDR1 SGHRS and CDR2 YFSETQ. Trimming removed 3 bases from V and 2 bases from J, with 7 bases in between. The CDR3 runs 13 residues. CDR3 amino acids: CASSSEYTDTQYF. CDR3 sequence (DNA): TGCGCCAGCAGCTCTGAATACACAGATACGCAGTATTTT. The whole variable domain, remainder taken from reference TRBV5-1 and TRBJ2-3, is KAGVTQTPRYLIKTRGQQVTLSCSPISGHRSVSWYQQTPGQGLQFLFEYFSETQRNKGNFPGRFSGRQFSNSRSEMNVSTLELGDSALYLCASSSEYTDTQYFGPGTRLTVL.

This clonotype was picked up a small number of times. The rearrangement uses TRBV4-1 and TRBJ2-5; D ambiguous. Trimming took 4 bases from V and 5 from J, leaving 11 bases between them. Per the germline V gene, CDR1 is MGHRA and CDR2 is YSYEKL. The CDR3 runs to 13 residues. This chain's CDR3 is CASSLLPLETQYF. As DNA, the CDR3 is TGCGCCAGCAGCCTCCTGCCTCTGGAGACCCAGTACTTC.

In its sample, this clonotype was seen a few times. The rearrangement links TRBV12-3 or TRBV12-4 to TRBJ2-2, with 12 bases matching TRBD2. Unmatched junction bases numbered 17, after V lost 8 bases and J lost 7 bases. This CDR3 spans 18 amino acids. For the CDR3, the DNA is TGTGCCAGCGAGCGGGGTTTGGCTAGCGGGGGGGCCGGCGGGGAGCTGTTTTTT. This sequence encodes CASERGLASGGAGGELFF.

This clonotype was counted many times. The genes are TRBV11-3 and TRBJ2-1, with 13 bases identical to TRBD2. CDR1 is SGHNT, CDR2 YENEEA, per germline. V lost 1 base, J lost 8 bases, and 5 bases stayed unmatched. The CDR3 covers 16 residues. For the CDR3, the DNA is TGTGCCAGCAGCTTAGCCGGGACTAGCGGGGATCATGAGCAGTTCTTC. It encodes CASSLAGTSGDHEQFF. Complete variable domain (other parts from reference TRBV11-3 and TRBJ2-1): EAGVVQSPRYKIIEKKQPVAFWCNPISGHNTLYWYLQNLGQGPELLIRYENEEAVDDSQLPKDRFSAERLKGVDSTLKIQPAELGDSAVYLCASSLAGTSGDHEQFFGPGTRLTVL.

A note on this clonotype: A junction boundary mismatches the germline segment, possibly from a read error. This chain joins TRBV13 and TRBJ1-2; 8 positions agree with TRBD1. Germline CDR1 reads PRHDT; CDR2 reads FYEKMQ (reference sequence). The CDR3 totals 14 residues. CDR3 loop: CAGSLRDRGYGYTF. The CDR3 bases are TGTGCCGGCAGCTTACGTGACAGGGGCTATGGCTACACCTTC.

The V gene is TRBV5-1, the J gene TRBJ2-5; the D gene is possibly TRBD2 (6 bases). Germline V gene lookup returns CDR1 SGHRS and CDR2 YFSETQ. V dropped 3 bases and J dropped 3 bases, with 9 bases sitting between them. The length of the CDR3 is 13 residues. The CDR3 reads CASSSGVEETQYF. The CDR3 DNA follows: TGCGCCAGCAGCTCGGGAGTTGAAGAGACCCAGTACTTC.

This clonotype was detected many times. V usage is TRBV2 and J usage is TRBJ2-7; 7 bases map to TRBD1. The germline V gene encodes CDR1 SNHLY and CDR2 FYNNEI. Trimming took 1 base from V and 3 from J; bases not matched to a gene: 6. This CDR3 contains 15 residues. The CDR3 DNA sequence: TGTGCCAGCAGTGAAGGACAGGGAGCTTTCTACGAGCAGTACTTC. Its translation is CASSEGQGAFYEQYF.

This clonotype was detected a few times. The chain combines TRBV28 with TRBJ1-5; D gene unclear. With 4 bases removed from V and 3 bases from J, the gap between germline ends came to 10 bases. CDR3 length equals 14 residues. Germline loops: CDR1 MDHEN, CDR2 SYDVKM. The CDR3 protein is CASSSGRINQPQHF. Written as DNA, the CDR3 is TGTGCCAGCAGTTCCGGACGGATCAATCAGCCCCAGCATTTT.

V usage is TRBV19 and J usage is TRBJ1-1; no definite D call. Trimming stripped 8 bases from V and 2 bases from J, with 12 bases between. This CDR3 spans 13 amino acids. The germline V gene has CDR1 LNHDA and CDR2 SQIVND (reference sequence). The CDR3 DNA follows: TGTGCCAGTGAGTCGGGGTTTAACACTGAAGCTTTCTTT. This encodes CASESGFNTEAFF.

This clonotype has a handful of counts. This sequence joins TRBV5-1 and TRBJ2-1; a possible D gene is TRBD2 (6 bases). Germline CDR1 reads SGHRS; CDR2 reads YFSETQ. The CDR3 covers 16 residues. Trimming shortened V by 0 bases and J by 4 bases, and 14 bases separated the two germline ends. This chain's CDR3 is CASSLEVWRDYNEQFF. The CDR3 region has the DNA TGCGCCAGCAGCTTGGAAGTGTGGCGGGATTACAATGAGCAGTTCTTC. The full variable domain, rest sourced from reference TRBV5-1 and TRBJ2-1, is KAGVTQTPRYLIKTRGQQVTLSCSPISGHRSVSWYQQTPGQGLQFLFEYFSETQRNKGNFPGRFSGRQFSNSRSEMNVSTLELGDSALYLCASSLEVWRDYNEQFFGPGTRLTVL.

The chain uses TRBV3-1 and TRBJ2-1, with no clear D. The length of the CDR3 is 13 residues. V shed 1 base and J shed 5 bases, with 6 bases lying between them. Germline assignment: CDR1 LGHDT and CDR2 YNNKEL (reference sequence). The CDR3 DNA reads TGTGCCAGCAGCCAAGGTGCCGACAATGAGCAGTTCTTC. It translates to CASSQGADNEQFF.

This clonotype turned up a few times. The chain employs TRBV28 and TRBJ2-3, with D possibly matching TRBD2 (6 bases). Germline V gives CDR1 MDHEN, CDR2 SYDVKM. Deletions cut 3 bases from V and 3 bases from J, with 16 bases between. The CDR3 loop spans 16 amino acids. The CDR3 loop reads CASSFSAGSSTDTQYF. The CDR3 DNA reads as TGTGCCAGCAGTTTTTCGGCCGGGAGTTCGACAGATACGCAGTATTTT.

The chain joins TRBV19 to TRBJ2-1; D gene unclear. Trimming pared 5 bases from V and 5 bases from J, leaving 10 bases between. The CDR3 length is 13 residues. Germline CDR1 and CDR2: LNHDA and SQIVND (reference sequence). CDR3 nucleotides: TGTGCCAGTAGTCCCTTCGGAGACAATGAGCAGTTCTTC. Its protein is CASSPFGDNEQFF.

The rearrangement uses TRBV27 and TRBJ2-7, with TRBD1 identical over 10 bases. The CDR3 has 13 amino acids. V was clipped by 5 bases and J by 7 bases; unmatched bases: 5. Germline V gene lookup returns CDR1 MNHEY and CDR2 SMNVEV (reference sequence). The CDR3: CASSPDRGWEQYF. The CDR3 nucleotides read TGTGCCAGCAGTCCGGACAGGGGGTGGGAGCAGTACTTC.

This clonotype has ten or more counts. The chain is built from TRBV5-1 and TRBJ2-5; 7 bases fit TRBD2. The CDR3 has 14 residues. Germline V gene data show CDR1 as SGHRS and CDR2 as YFSETQ. Unmatched junction bases numbered 7, after V lost 4 bases and J lost 4 bases. The chain's CDR3 is CASSPAGVGETQYF. In DNA, the CDR3 is TGCGCCAGCAGCCCGGCGGGGGTGGGAGAGACCCAGTACTTC.

Ten or more counts support this clonotype. V usage is TRBV11-2 and J usage is TRBJ1-1, with a possible D match to TRBD1 (6 bases). Germline values: CDR1 SGHAT, CDR2 FQNNGV. Trimming shortened V by 3 bases and J by 7 bases, and 12 bases separated the two germline ends. The CDR3 runs to 13 residues. CDR3 sequence: CASSFNRDVEAFF. The CDR3 DNA is TGTGCCAGCAGCTTCAACAGGGACGTTGAAGCTTTCTTT.

Concerning this clonotype: A much larger clonotype is one base distant, so this may be a read error. The chain employs TRBV20-1 and TRBJ1-1; 9 bases map to TRBD1. The CDR3 is made up of 13 amino acids. The V gene's germline CDR1 is DFQATT and CDR2 SNEGSKA (reference sequence). CDR3 sequence: CNASRLGQGEAFF. The CDR3 region has the DNA TGCAATGCTAGCCGGTTGGGACAGGGTGAAGCTTTCTTT.

The chain carries TRBV30 and TRBJ1-5, with a possible D match to TRBD1 (5 bases). V gave up 2 bases and J gave up 7 bases, with 9 bases separating them. Germline values: CDR1 GTSNPN, CDR2 SVGIG (reference sequence). The CDR3 has 12 amino acids. CDR3 amino acids: CAWSLTGQPQHF. CDR3 coding DNA: TGTGCCTGGAGTTTAACAGGACAGCCCCAGCATTTT.

As for this clonotype: A much larger clonotype is one base distant, so this may be a read error. This chain uses TRBV5-1 with TRBJ1-5; D possibly corresponds to TRBD1 (5 bases). Germline-derived CDR1 and CDR2 are SGHRS and YFSETQ. This CDR3 has 16 residues. As DNA, the CDR3 is TGCGCCAGCAGCTTGGAGCCAGGGAATAGCAATCGGCCCCAGCATTTT. Its protein product is CASSLEPGNSNRPQHF.